These 16 T cell receptor beta chains originate from one sample sequenced in a study of blood T cell repertoires in COVID-19. Assay used: immunoSEQ multiplex PCR; TCRdb lists only in-frame clones, some missing. Of roughly 170,000 clones in the sample, roughly nine tenths were seen once. Sequences were obtained from peripheral blood. These receptors all come from a man in his 70s with active or convalescent COVID-19.

The V gene is TRBV7-2, the J gene TRBJ1-1; D may be TRBD1 (5 bases). The CDR3 covers 14 residues. The V end was cut by 0 bases, the J end by 12 bases, with 17 bases between. Per germline, CDR1 SGHTA and CDR2 FQGNSA. The CDR3 DNA reads TGTGCCAGCAGCTTAGCCTCTTACGGGGGGACGACTTTCTTT. Translated: CASSLASYGGTTFF.

This chain uses TRBV11-2 with TRBJ1-2; D is perhaps TRBD1 (5 bases). The V gene's germline CDR1 is SGHAT and CDR2 FQNNGV. This CDR3 spans 18 amino acids. The V end was cut by 1 base, the J end by 2 bases, with 20 bases between. CDR3 in DNA: TGTGCCAGCAGCTTAGGAGTCGGACATCTAAGGTCAAACTATGGCTACACCTTC. This sequence encodes CASSLGVGHLRSNYGYTF.

This chain joins TRBV5-1 and TRBJ2-5, with 8 bases identical to TRBD1. This CDR3 region has 16 residues. CDR1 and CDR2 from the germline V gene are SGHRS and YFSETQ. Unmatched junction bases numbered 10, after V lost 1 base and J lost 5 bases. The DNA for the CDR3 is TGCGCCAGCAGCTTGAAGTTGCAGGGGGCTTGGGAGACCCAGTACTTC. Translating gives CASSLKLQGAWETQYF.

The genes are TRBV9 and TRBJ2-5; TRBD2 might be the D (6 bases). CDR1 SGDLS and CDR2 YYNGEE come from the germline V gene. The CDR3 extends over 13 amino acids. Trimming left V 0 bases short and J 4 bases short, with 7 bases between. CDR3 sequence reads: CASSVGAGETQYF. The DNA of the CDR3 is TGTGCCAGCAGCGTAGGAGCGGGAGAGACCCAGTACTTC.

This chain connects TRBV4-3 to TRBJ2-3; 7 bases fit TRBD2. Trimming took 1 base from V and 6 from J; bases not matched to a gene: 10. Germline CDR1 reads LGHNA; CDR2 reads YSLEER. CDR3 size: 16 residues. The chain's CDR3 is CASSQVAGPRGDTQYF. CDR3 bases: TGCGCCAGCAGCCAAGTAGCGGGCCCGAGGGGCGATACGCAGTATTTT.

This chain links TRBV5-5 with TRBJ1-4, with TRBD1 matching over 8 bases. V was pared by 3 bases and J by 7 bases, with 8 bases of the junction left unmatched. This CDR3 comprises 15 residues. Germline CDR1 reads SGHKS; CDR2 reads YYEKEE (reference sequence). The CDR3 region has the DNA TGTGCCAGCAGCTATTACAGGGGGGTGGGTGAAAAACTGTTTTTT. It yields the protein CASSYYRGVGEKLFF.

This clone showed up just once. The V and J genes are TRBV4-3 and TRBJ2-7; D may be TRBD2 (6 bases). Germline CDR1 and CDR2: LGHNA and YSLEER. This CDR3 spans 18 amino acids. Trimming cost V 0 bases and J 2 bases, with 20 bases left between them. Here the CDR3 DNA reads TGCGCCAGCAGCCAAGATGTGGACGGGAGCGTTCGGACCTACGAGCAGTACTTC. This encodes CASSQDVDGSVRTYEQYF.

The V and J genes are TRBV5-5 and TRBJ1-4; 10 nucleotides align to TRBD1. This CDR3 has 17 amino acids. Looked up from germline, CDR1 is SGHKS and CDR2 is YYEKEE (reference sequence). Trimming took 3 bases from V and 7 from J; bases not matched to a gene: 12. The CDR3: CASSSNTGTGEGEKLFF. The CDR3 DNA reads as TGTGCCAGCAGCTCCAACACCGGGACAGGGGAGGGTGAAAAACTGTTTTTT. Together with reference TRBV5-5 and TRBJ1-4, the CDR3 gives the full variable domain: DAGVTQSPTHLIKTRGQQVTLRCSPISGHKSVSWYQQVLGQGPQFIFQYYEKEERGRGNFPDRFSARQFPNYSSELNVNALLLGDSALYLCASSSNTGTGEGEKLFFGSGTQLSVL.

This rearrangement joins TRBV7-2 to TRBJ2-5, with no clear D. Germline V gene lookup returns CDR1 SGHTA and CDR2 FQGNSA. The CDR3 is 14 residues long. V shed 1 base and J shed 5 bases, with 11 bases lying between them. The CDR3: CASSLDPGGETQYF. DNA of the CDR3: TGTGCCAGCAGCTTAGACCCAGGTGGGGAGACCCAGTACTTC.

This chain connects TRBV19 to TRBJ1-1; unclear D gene. The CDR3 is 15 amino acids. Germline CDR1 and CDR2: LNHDA and SQIVND (reference sequence). Trimming cost V 5 bases and J 3 bases, with 16 bases left between them. The CDR3, as DNA: TGTGCCAGTAGTCACTGGGGAGAGGGTTACACTGAAGCTTTCTTT. As protein: CASSHWGEGYTEAFF.

The chain carries TRBV25-1 and TRBJ1-3; 9 bases match TRBD1. Germline V gene lookup returns CDR1 MGHDK and CDR2 SYGVNS. CDR3 length: 14 residues. J gave up 5 bases and V 5 bases, and 4 bases lay outside the gene matches. The CDR3 DNA reads TGTGCCAGCAGTTTTGGGACAGGGAGAAACACCATATATTTT. This sequence encodes CASSFGTGRNTIYF.

The chain couples TRBV25-1 to TRBJ2-7, with D tentatively TRBD2 (5 bases). CDR3 length: 16 residues. Trimming removed 5 bases from V and 0 bases from J, with 17 bases in between. The germline gives CDR1 MGHDK, CDR2 SYGVNS. The chain's CDR3 is CASSPAEEAASYEQYF. The CDR3 bases are TGTGCCAGCAGTCCCGCGGAGGAGGCGGCCTCCTACGAGCAGTACTTC.

The V call is TRBV19, the J call TRBJ2-3; 11 nucleotides align to TRBD2. Germline lookup yields CDR1 LNHDA and CDR2 SQIVND (reference sequence). The CDR3 is 17 residues long. The ends lost 3 bases at V and 0 bases at J; junction bases unmatched: 5. CDR3 DNA sequence: TGTGCCAGTAGTATTTTGGGACTAGCGGAGAGCACAGATACGCAGTATTTT. The encoded protein is CASSILGLAESTDTQYF.

V and J are TRBV3-1 (or the pseudogene TRBV3-2) and TRBJ1-2, with 8 bases matching TRBD1. Per the germline V gene, CDR1 is LGHDT and CDR2 is YNNKEL (reference sequence). V trimming: 1 base; J trimming: 2 bases; junction bases outside the gene matches: 3. The CDR3 is 15 amino acids. Here the CDR3 reads CASSQGRTGNYGYTF. The CDR3 DNA reads TGTGCCAGCAGCCAAGGGCGGACAGGGAACTATGGCTACACCTTC.

This clone was seen once. The rearrangement uses TRBV3-1 (or the pseudogene TRBV3-2) and TRBJ1-3; 9 bases are a match to TRBD1. The germline CDR1 and CDR2 sequences are LGHDT and YNNKEL (reference sequence). The CDR3 contains 15 residues. V shed 2 bases, J shed 4 bases, and the junction held 3 bases outside the gene matches. CDR3 sequence (DNA): TGTGCCAGCAGCCAATCACAGGGGGCAGGAAACACCATATATTTT. Protein: CASSQSQGAGNTIYF.

With regard to this clone: The identical CDR3 is also encoded by other nucleotide sequences in the sample. The rearrangement uses TRBV7-8 and TRBJ1-5; 9 bases are a match to TRBD1. Per germline, CDR1 SGHVS and CDR2 FQNEAQ. The CDR3 consists of 13 residues. J was trimmed by 7 bases and V by 6 bases; bases with no gene match: 4. CDR3 nucleotides: TGTGCCAGCAGTGGGACAGGGAACCAGCCCCAGCATTTT. It codes for CASSGTGNQPQHF.